Listed here are 2 T cell receptor beta chains from one sample, sequenced in a study of shared clonotypes between healthy human individuals. Profiling relied on immunoSEQ multiplex PCR, and the TCRdb table lists in-frame clones only, not all of them. The repertoire holds 640,000 or so clones, with about three quarters as singletons. Material: memory CD4+ T cells sorted from blood. Indicated subset: CD45RA-negative fraction. These receptors were collected from a woman in her twenties or thirties in good health.

This chain links TRBV6-5 with TRBJ2-1; 8 bases fit TRBD2. The CDR3 runs 15 residues. CDR1 is MNHEY and CDR2 is SVGAGI in the germline V gene. Trimming took 2 bases from V and 8 from J; bases not matched to a gene: 8. The CDR3 DNA sequence: TGTGCCAGCAGTTACGGGGGACTAGTGCGCGATGAGCAGTTCTTC. Its translation is CASSYGGLVRDEQFF.

V gene TRBV30 combines with J gene TRBJ2-7; tentatively, D is TRBD1 (6 bases). V dropped 5 bases and J dropped 3 bases, with 14 bases sitting between them. Germline-derived CDR1 and CDR2 are GTSNPN and SVGIG (reference sequence). The CDR3 length is 13 residues. The chain's CDR3 is CAWYRDTFYEQYF. For the CDR3, the DNA is TGTGCCTGGTATAGGGACACCTTCTACGAGCAGTACTTC.